Described below is a single T cell receptor (beta chain) sequence and its context. Its antigen remains unidentified. The protocol was immunoSEQ multiplex PCR, while the TCRdb copy is restricted to in-frame clones and leaves out a portion. The sample carries about 53,000 clones, 70% to 90% recorded once. The data derive from a study of T cells after posttransplantation cyclophosphamide. Overall study findings and caveats: Recipient CMV seropositivity and CMV reactivation strongly tracked TRB clonality. Donor CD8+ memory clones often dominated recipient blood repertoires at later times. TRB overlap between skin or GI tissue T cells and blood was limited.

V was clipped by 4 bases and J by 6 bases; unmatched bases: 5. Germline CDR1 is LNHDA and CDR2 is SQIVND (reference sequence). This CDR3 contains 14 residues. This chain links TRBV19 with TRBJ2-1, with 8 positions matching TRBD1. The receptor comes from a man under 40 with a blood cancer, CMV-positive, and with a related stem cell donor. Sequenced material: PBMCs. DNA of the CDR3: TGTGCCAGTAGTAGAGCCACAGGGGGCAATGAGCAGTTCTTC. This gives the protein CASSRATGGNEQFF.